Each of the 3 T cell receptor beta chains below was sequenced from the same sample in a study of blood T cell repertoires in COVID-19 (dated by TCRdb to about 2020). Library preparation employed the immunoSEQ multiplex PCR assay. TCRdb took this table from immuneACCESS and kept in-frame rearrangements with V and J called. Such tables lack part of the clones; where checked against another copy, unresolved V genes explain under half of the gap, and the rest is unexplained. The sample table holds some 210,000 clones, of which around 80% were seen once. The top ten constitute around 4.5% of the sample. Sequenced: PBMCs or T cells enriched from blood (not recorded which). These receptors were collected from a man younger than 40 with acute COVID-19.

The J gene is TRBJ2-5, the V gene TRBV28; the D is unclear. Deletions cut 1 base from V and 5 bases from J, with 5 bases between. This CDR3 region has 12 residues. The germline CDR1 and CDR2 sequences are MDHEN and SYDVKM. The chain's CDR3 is CASSLFGETQYF. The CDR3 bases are TGTGCCAGCAGTTTATTCGGGGAGACCCAGTACTTC.

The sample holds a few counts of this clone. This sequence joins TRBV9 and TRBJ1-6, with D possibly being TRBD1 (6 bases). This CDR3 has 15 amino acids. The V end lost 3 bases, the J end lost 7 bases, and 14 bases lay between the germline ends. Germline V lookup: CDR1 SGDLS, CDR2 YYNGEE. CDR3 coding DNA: TGTGCCAGCAGCGCTAAACAGGGACCAAATTCACCCCTCCACTTT. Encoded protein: CASSAKQGPNSPLHF.

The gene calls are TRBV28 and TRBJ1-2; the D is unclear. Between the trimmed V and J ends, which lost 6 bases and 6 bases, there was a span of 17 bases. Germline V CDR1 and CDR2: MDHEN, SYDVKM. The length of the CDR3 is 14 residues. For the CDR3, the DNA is TGTGCCAGCAGCCTCACCCCCAGGCAGGATGGCTACACCTTC. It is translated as CASSLTPRQDGYTF.